What follows is one T cell receptor (beta chain) and its context. This sample is drawn from a study of shared clonotypes between healthy human individuals. The sorted-subset replicate PCRs were given approximately 190 ng DNA, which is about 29,000 T cell genomes. Repertoires were generated with immunoSEQ multiplex PCR, while TCRdb's copy carries only in-frame clones and drops some. The table lists nearly 1 million clones, less than 85% of them singletons. CDR1 and CDR2 from the germline V gene are SQVTM and ANQGSEA. V was pared by 3 bases and J by 8 bases, with 19 bases between. The CDR3 runs to 14 residues.

The sequenced material came from memory CD4+ T cells sorted from blood. Documented subset: CD45RA-negative fraction. This rearrangement joins TRBV29-1 to TRBJ1-2; D is uncertain. The TCR originated in a young man in good health. CDR3 in amino acids: CSVDLSGLGGGYTF. CDR3 nucleotide sequence: TGCAGCGTTGATCTATCGGGCCTTGGCGGGGGCTACACCTTC.